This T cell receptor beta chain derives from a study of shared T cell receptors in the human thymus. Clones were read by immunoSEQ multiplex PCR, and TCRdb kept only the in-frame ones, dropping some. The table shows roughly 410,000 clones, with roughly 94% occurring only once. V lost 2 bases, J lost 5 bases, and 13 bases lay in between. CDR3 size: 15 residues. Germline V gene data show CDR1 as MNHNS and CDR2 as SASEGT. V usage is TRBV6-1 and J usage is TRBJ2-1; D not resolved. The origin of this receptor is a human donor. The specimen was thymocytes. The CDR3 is CASSELGFLDNEQFF. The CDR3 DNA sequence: TGTGCCAGCAGTGAATTGGGATTCCTTGACAATGAGCAGTTCTTC.